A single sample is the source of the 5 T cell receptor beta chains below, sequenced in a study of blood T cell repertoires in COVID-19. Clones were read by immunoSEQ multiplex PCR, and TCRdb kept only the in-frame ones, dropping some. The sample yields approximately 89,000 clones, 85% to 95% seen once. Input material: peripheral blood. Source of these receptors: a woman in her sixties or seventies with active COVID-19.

CDR3 protein: CASNVLGTGRSGQPQHF. The CDR3 DNA reads as TGTGCCAGCAACGTTTTGGGGACAGGGCGTTCCGGCCAGCCCCAGCATTTT. V and J are TRBV28 and TRBJ1-5; 9 bases fit TRBD1. CDR3 length: 17 amino acids. After removal of 7 bases from V and 7 bases from J, the junction contained 17 bases not matched to a gene. CDR1 and CDR2 from the germline V gene are MDHEN and SYDVKM.

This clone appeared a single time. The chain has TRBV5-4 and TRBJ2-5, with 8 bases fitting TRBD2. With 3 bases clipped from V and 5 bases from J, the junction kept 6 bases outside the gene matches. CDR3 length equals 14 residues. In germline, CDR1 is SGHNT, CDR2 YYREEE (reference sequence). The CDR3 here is CASSSGGPMETQYF. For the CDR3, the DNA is TGTGCCAGCAGCTCGGGGGGGCCGATGGAGACCCAGTACTTC.

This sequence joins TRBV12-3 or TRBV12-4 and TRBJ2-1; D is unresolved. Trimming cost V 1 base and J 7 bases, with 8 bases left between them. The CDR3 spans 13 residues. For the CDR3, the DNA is TGTGCCAGCAGTTTAGGGAGAATTAATGAGCAGTTCTTC. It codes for CASSLGRINEQFF.

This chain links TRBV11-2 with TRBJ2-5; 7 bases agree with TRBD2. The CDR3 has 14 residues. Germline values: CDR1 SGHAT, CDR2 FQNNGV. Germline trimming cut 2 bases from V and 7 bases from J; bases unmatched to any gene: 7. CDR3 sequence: CASSLIMGRGTQYF. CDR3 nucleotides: TGTGCCAGCAGCTTAATTATGGGGAGGGGGACCCAGTACTTC.

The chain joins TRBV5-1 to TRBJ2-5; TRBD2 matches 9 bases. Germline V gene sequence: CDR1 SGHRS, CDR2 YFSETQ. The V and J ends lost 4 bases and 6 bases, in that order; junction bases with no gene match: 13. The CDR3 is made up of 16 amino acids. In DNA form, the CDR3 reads TGCGCCAGCAGCCTTGGCGACCTAGCGGGGAGCCAGACCCAGTACTTC. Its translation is CASSLGDLAGSQTQYF. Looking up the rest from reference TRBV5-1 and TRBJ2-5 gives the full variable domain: KAGVTQTPRYLIKTRGQQVTLSCSPISGHRSVSWYQQTPGQGLQFLFEYFSETQRNKGNFPGRFSGRQFSNSRSEMNVSTLELGDSALYLCASSLGDLAGSQTQYFGPGTRLLVL.